The 18 T cell receptor beta chains listed next were all sequenced from one sample in a study of CXCR3-negative and CXCR3-positive naive CD8 T cells. The antigens of these receptors remain unknown. Broader study findings: CXCR3-positive naive cells carried more hydrophobic TRB CDR3s than CXCR3-negative naive cells did.

The study made its TRB cDNA libraries by 5' RACE, adding UMI labels. Reanalyzing the 5' RACE reads, TCRdb keeps one entry per CDR3 protein, without DNA. Its listing shows approximately 100,000 distinct CDR3 sequences. Sequenced input: naive CXCR3+ CD8+ T cells from blood. Subset in this sample: CD45RO-CCR7+CD27+CD95- naive CD8+ T cells expressing CXCR3 (TNR3+). The receptors were gathered from a human donor in good health. Some clones in this sample may be carry-over from other donors' samples.

The chain carries TRBV29-1 and TRBJ2-5; TCRdb selects TRBD1, and the lack of DNA leaves this call unchecked. This CDR3 contains 13 residues. Germline V gene data show CDR1 as SQVTM and CDR2 as ANQGSEA. The CDR3 sequence: CVALDGLQETQYF.

The rearrangement joins TRBV9 to TRBJ2-7; TCRdb lists TRBD1, though no DNA is available to test this call. Germline V gene data show CDR1 as SGDLS and CDR2 as YYNGEE. The length of the CDR3 is 14 residues. CDR3 residues: CASSLDRDPYEQYF.

The gene calls are TRBV7-3 and TRBJ2-1; TCRdb returns TRBD2, unconfirmable since there is no DNA. The germline V gene encodes CDR1 SGHTA and CDR2 FQGTGA. The CDR3 totals 16 residues. CDR3 region: CASSTGLAGPYNEQFF.

The rearrangement links TRBV28 to TRBJ2-3; TCRdb gives TRBD2 as the D gene, but with no DNA this cannot be confirmed. Germline assignment: CDR1 MDHEN and CDR2 SYDVKM. The CDR3 contains 14 residues. CDR3 loop: CASRPSGGTDTQYF.

The chain links TRBV30 to TRBJ2-1; TCRdb calls TRBD2, which cannot be checked without DNA. The CDR3 is made up of 14 amino acids. Germline CDR1 reads GTSNPN; CDR2 reads SVGIG (reference sequence). CDR3 in amino acids: CAWNSGGSYNEQFF.

The rearrangement joins TRBV4-1 to TRBJ2-7; TCRdb lists TRBD1, though no DNA is available to test this call. The CDR3 covers 13 residues. Germline CDR1 MGHRA, CDR2 YSYEKL. The CDR3 is CTSSQGGLYEQYF.

This chain links TRBV20-1 with TRBJ2-6; TCRdb selects TRBD1, and the lack of DNA leaves this call unchecked. The CDR3 runs 15 residues. Germline assignment: CDR1 DFQATT and CDR2 SNEGSKA (reference sequence). The CDR3 protein is CSVRQGESGANVLTF.

This chain uses TRBV29-1 with TRBJ2-1; the TCRdb D gene call, TRBD1, has no DNA to confirm it. This CDR3 spans 15 amino acids. The germline V gene has CDR1 SQVTM and CDR2 ANQGSEA. The CDR3 sequence is CSVEEEGVPYNEQFF.

The V call is TRBV13, the J call TRBJ2-2; the TCRdb D gene call, TRBD1, has no DNA to confirm it. Germline V gene sequence: CDR1 PRHDT, CDR2 FYEKMQ (reference sequence). CDR3 size: 14 residues. CDR3 protein: CASSGTVSTGELFF. Together with reference TRBV13 and TRBJ2-2, the CDR3 gives the full variable domain: AAGVIQSPRHLIKEKRETATLKCYPIPRHDTVYWYQQGPGQDPQFLISFYEKMQSDKGSIPDRFSAQQFSDYHSELNMSSLELGDSALYFCASSGTVSTGELFFGEGSRLTVL.

The V and J genes are TRBV20-1 and TRBJ2-7; the TCRdb D gene call, TRBD1, has no DNA to confirm it. The CDR3 totals 15 residues. CDR1 and CDR2 (germline): DFQATT, SNEGSKA (reference sequence). CDR3 region: CSARDPEGAFYEQYF.

This chain uses TRBV7-6 with TRBJ2-1. CDR3 length: 15 residues. CDR1 and CDR2 (germline): SGHVS, FNYEAQ. The CDR3 sequence: CASSLDRSPYNEQFF.

The V call is TRBV20-1, the J call TRBJ1-1; the TCRdb call, TRBD1, lacks DNA for checking. This CDR3 has 13 residues. CDR1 and CDR2 from the germline V gene are DFQATT and SNEGSKA (reference sequence). CDR3 in amino acids: CSADEGQVVPTFF.

The chain combines TRBV19 with TRBJ2-7; no DNA is available, so the TRBD2 call from TCRdb remains unchecked. CDR3 length: 15 residues. Germline V lookup: CDR1 LNHDA, CDR2 SQIVND (reference sequence). CDR3 loop: CASSPSSGETYEQYF.

This chain joins TRBV29-1 and TRBJ2-5; TCRdb designates TRBD1, a call that cannot be tested without DNA. The CDR3 totals 15 residues. Per the germline V gene, CDR1 is SQVTM and CDR2 is ANQGSEA. CDR3 loop: CSVVSRDSEQETQYF.

This sequence joins TRBV5-1 and TRBJ2-7; TCRdb's assignment of TRBD1 cannot be checked, as there is no DNA. Germline V lookup: CDR1 SGHRS, CDR2 YFSETQ. CDR3 length: 15 amino acids. The chain's CDR3 is CASSLGTGDHYEQYF.

The chain links TRBV19 to TRBJ1-1. The CDR3 is made up of 11 amino acids. CDR1 and CDR2 from the germline V gene are LNHDA and SQIVND (reference sequence). This chain's CDR3 is CASLGITEAFF.

The chain uses TRBV6-2 or TRBV6-3 and TRBJ2-1. Per the germline V gene, CDR1 is MNHEY and CDR2 is SVGEGT. The CDR3 is made up of 15 amino acids. The CDR3 sequence: CASSNDISSYNEQFF.

The V gene is TRBV12-3 or TRBV12-4, the J gene TRBJ2-7; the D call of TRBD1 rests on TCRdb alone, since no DNA is present to check it. The CDR3 is made up of 13 amino acids. CDR3 protein: CASSFGTGAEQYF.